Listed here are 24 T cell receptor beta chains from one sample, sequenced in a study of T cell changes during pregnancy in multiple sclerosis. Sequenced by immunoSEQ multiplex PCR; TCRdb stores in-frame clones only, minus some. Among tens of thousands of clones, around nine tenths were seen once, and the ten largest hold under 1%. The sequencing here drew on CD4+ T cells from peripheral blood mononuclear cells, taken after pregnancy. The origin of the receptors is a female donor with multiple sclerosis, enrolled in a pregnancy study.

CDR3 nucleotide sequence: TGTGCCAGCAGCCACTCTAGCGGGGGGACAGATACGCAGTATTTT. Translation gives CASSHSSGGTDTQYF. V and J are TRBV4-2 and TRBJ2-3, with 11 bases aligning to TRBD2. The germline V gene has CDR1 LGHNA and CDR2 YNFKEQ. Unmatched junction bases numbered 2, after V lost 3 bases and J lost 3 bases. CDR3 length: 15 amino acids.

The V gene is TRBV4-3, the J gene TRBJ2-5; D ambiguous. V lost 1 base to trimming and J lost 7 bases, with 10 bases between them. Looked up from germline, CDR1 is LGHNA and CDR2 is YSLEER. The CDR3 extends over 13 amino acids. The CDR3 DNA reads TGCGCCAGCAGCCAAGGTCCCAGAGGGACCCAGTACTTC. This sequence encodes CASSQGPRGTQYF.

This chain connects TRBV5-1 to TRBJ2-2, with D possibly TRBD2 on 6 matching bases. The V end lost 7 bases, the J end lost 7 bases, and 17 bases lay between the germline ends. Per germline, CDR1 SGHRS and CDR2 YFSETQ. This CDR3 has 14 amino acids. CDR3 nucleotide sequence: TGCGCCAGCTTCGCCGGGAGCAGGCGCGGGGAGCTGTTTTTT. This gives the protein CASFAGSRRGELFF.

This sequence joins TRBV5-4 and TRBJ1-2; D not resolved. Trimming pared 4 bases from V and 1 base from J, leaving 5 bases between. The CDR3 is made up of 12 amino acids. CDR1 is SGHNT, CDR2 YYREEE, per germline (reference sequence). CDR3 region: CASSNSNYGYTF. The CDR3 bases are TGTGCCAGCAGCAACAGTAACTATGGCTACACCTTC.

This clone was seen just once. This chain's CDR3 is CASSEDTGWTEAFF. In DNA, the CDR3 is TGCGCCAGCAGTGAGGATACAGGGTGGACTGAAGCTTTCTTT. The chain links TRBV10-1 to TRBJ1-1, with a tentative D call TRBD1 (6 bases). Between the trimmed V and J ends, which lost 2 bases and 5 bases, there was a span of 12 bases. Germline V gene data show CDR1 as WNHNN and CDR2 as SYGVQD (reference sequence). This CDR3 is built from 14 residues.

This clone was observed a few times. The chain is built from TRBV7-9 and TRBJ1-1; D is unclear. The V gene's germline CDR1 is SEHNR and CDR2 FQNEAQ (reference sequence). V was cut by 2 bases and J by 1 base, with 8 bases left in between. This CDR3 comprises 14 residues. Here the CDR3 reads CASSLIYRNTEAFF. DNA for the CDR3: TGTGCCAGCAGCTTAATTTACAGGAACACTGAAGCTTTCTTT.

In nucleotides, the CDR3 is TGTGCCAGCAGTACCCGGGACAGGGGATCATCAACTGAAGCTTTCTTT. It specifies CASSTRDRGSSTEAFF. This sequence joins TRBV27 and TRBJ1-1; 10 bases are a match to TRBD1. Germline-derived CDR1 and CDR2 are MNHEY and SMNVEV (reference sequence). This CDR3 is 16 amino acids long. V lost 5 bases, J lost 5 bases, and 11 bases stayed unmatched.

This clone was counted a single time. V and J are TRBV4-3 and TRBJ2-5; 7 bases fit TRBD2. Germline V gene lookup returns CDR1 LGHNA and CDR2 YSLEER. The CDR3 sequence is 15 residues long. The ends lost 2 bases at V and 5 bases at J; junction bases unmatched: 8. The CDR3 DNA follows: TGCGCCAGCAGCCAATCCCCCGGGAGGCCGGAGACCCAGTACTTC. It encodes CASSQSPGRPETQYF.

This clone was observed a single time. This chain joins TRBV5-6 and TRBJ2-7; 9 bases match TRBD2. The CDR3 contains 15 residues. V was pared by 1 base and J by 0 bases, with 2 bases of the junction left unmatched. The germline gives CDR1 SGHDT, CDR2 YYEEEE. Here the CDR3 reads CASSLLTSGSYEQYF. The CDR3 bases are TGTGCCAGCAGCTTGTTGACTAGCGGCTCCTACGAGCAGTACTTC.

The chain recombines TRBV2 with TRBJ2-7, with D perhaps matching TRBD1 (6 bases). Germline V lookup: CDR1 SNHLY, CDR2 FYNNEI. The CDR3 contains 14 residues. V gave up 4 bases and J gave up 1 base, with 11 bases separating them. CDR3 sequence reads: CASSGRGSSYEQYF. The CDR3 nucleotides read TGTGCCAGCAGTGGCAGGGGTAGTTCCTACGAGCAGTACTTC.

This rearrangement joins TRBV10-3 to TRBJ2-6, with D possibly matching TRBD2 (6 bases). The CDR3 contains 15 residues. The ends were cut back, 7 bases at V and 3 bases at J, with 13 bases in the middle. Germline V gene sequence: CDR1 ENHRY, CDR2 SYGVKD. The chain's CDR3 is CAITGEPGGANVLTF. DNA of the CDR3: TGTGCCATCACGGGGGAGCCCGGTGGGGCCAACGTCCTGACTTTC.

The chain has TRBV19 and TRBJ2-1; 9 bases map to TRBD2. The CDR3 extends over 16 amino acids. Looked up from germline, CDR1 is LNHDA and CDR2 is SQIVND (reference sequence). The V segment lost 0 bases and the J segment 4 bases; nucleotides outside the gene matches: 4. CDR3 coding DNA: TGTGCCAGTAGTATAGATCAGCGGGGGGTGTACAATGAGCAGTTCTTC. The encoded protein is CASSIDQRGVYNEQFF.

The chain uses TRBV9 and TRBJ2-1, with D possibly TRBD1 on 6 matching bases. The germline V gene has CDR1 SGDLS and CDR2 YYNGEE. V was trimmed by 3 bases and J by 6 bases, leaving 16 bases between them. The CDR3 totals 15 residues. DNA for the CDR3: TGTGCCAGCAGCGCAGGGGTCAGCCCTTCCAATGAGCAGTTCTTC. Protein: CASSAGVSPSNEQFF. Drawing the rest from reference TRBV9 and TRBJ2-1, the complete variable domain is DSGVTQTPKHLITATGQRVTLRCSPRSGDLSVYWYQQSLDQGLQFLIQYYNGEERAKGNILERFSAQQFPDLHSELNLSSLELGDSALYFCASSAGVSPSNEQFFGPGTRLTVL.

The table lists this clone with a count of one. The rearrangement links TRBV29-1 to TRBJ1-1; a possible D gene is TRBD1 (6 bases). The V end lost 3 bases, the J end lost 4 bases, and 15 bases lay between the germline ends. Germline values: CDR1 SQVTM, CDR2 ANQGSEA. This CDR3 contains 14 residues. The CDR3 nucleotides are TGCAGCGTTGAGGGGGGGCGTGGATCCACTGAAGCTTTCTTT. Amino acid sequence: CSVEGGRGSTEAFF.

The chain carries TRBV6-1 and TRBJ1-6; 9 bases are a match to TRBD1. V gave up 6 bases and J gave up 5 bases; unmatched junction bases: 2. The V gene's germline CDR1 is MNHNS and CDR2 SASEGT. The CDR3 is 14 residues long. CDR3 in DNA: TGTGCCAGCAGCCGGGACAGGGATAATTCACCCCTCCACTTT. It specifies CASSRDRDNSPLHF.

The chain couples TRBV30 to TRBJ2-1; 7 nucleotides agree with TRBD2. J gave up 2 bases and V 0 bases, and 4 bases lay outside the gene matches. This CDR3 has 15 amino acids. Per germline, CDR1 GTSNPN and CDR2 SVGIG (reference sequence). CDR3 residues: CAWSVPGGTYNEQFF. The CDR3 nucleotides are TGTGCCTGGAGTGTACCCGGGGGGACCTACAATGAGCAGTTCTTC.

The rearrangement links TRBV9 to TRBJ1-2, with 8 bases identical to TRBD1. Germline trimming cut 3 bases from V and 8 bases from J; bases unmatched to any gene: 12. Per germline, CDR1 SGDLS and CDR2 YYNGEE. The CDR3 sequence is 15 residues long. This CDR3 reads CASSARQGNIGGYTF. The CDR3 DNA is TGTGCCAGCAGCGCTAGACAGGGGAATATTGGAGGCTACACCTTC.

The V and J genes are TRBV6-5 and TRBJ1-2; D is ambiguous. The V and J ends lost 6 bases and 11 bases respectively, with 4 bases between them. CDR3 length equals 8 residues. CDR1 and CDR2 from the germline V gene are MNHEY and SVGAGI. The CDR3 reads CASSLYTF. CDR3 sequence (DNA): TGTGCCAGCAGCCTTTACACCTTC.

The chain is built from TRBV27 and TRBJ2-5; a weak D match, TRBD2 (6 bases). V lost 5 bases to trimming and J lost 0 bases, with 13 bases between them. Germline V lookup: CDR1 MNHEY, CDR2 SMNVEV (reference sequence). The CDR3 runs to 15 residues. The CDR3 region has the DNA TGTGCCAGCAGTCTGTACCGGGACTACCAAGAGACCCAGTACTTC. This codes for CASSLYRDYQETQYF.

Of note for this clone: Other DNA sequences in the same sample also yield this CDR3. This chain links TRBV4-1 with TRBJ2-3, with 9 bases matching TRBD2. This CDR3 has 17 residues. V lost 1 base, J lost 1 base, and 6 bases stayed unmatched. The germline CDR1 and CDR2 sequences are MGHRA and YSYEKL. DNA of the CDR3: TGCGCCAGCAGCCAAGGAGGAGCGGGGGGAGGCACAGATACGCAGTATTTT. Its translation: CASSQGGAGGGTDTQYF.

This chain joins TRBV27 and TRBJ2-2, with D perhaps TRBD1 (5 bases). V was trimmed by 5 bases and J by 7 bases, leaving 14 bases between them. Germline V gives CDR1 MNHEY, CDR2 SMNVEV (reference sequence). The CDR3 length is 14 residues. In nucleotides, the CDR3 is TGTGCCAGCAGTCGGAGACAGTCAGTCGGGGAGCTGTTTTTT. It specifies CASSRRQSVGELFF.

The chain uses TRBV2 and TRBJ1-2; D might be TRBD1 (5 bases). The CDR3 is 14 residues long. Per the germline V gene, CDR1 is SNHLY and CDR2 is FYNNEI. Trimming pared 5 bases from V and 2 bases from J, leaving 12 bases between. CDR3 residues: CASSPGLTNYGYTF. The CDR3 bases are TGTGCCAGCAGTCCGGGACTGACCAACTATGGCTACACCTTC.

The genes are TRBV29-1 and TRBJ1-1; 9 bases line up with TRBD1. CDR1 is SQVTM, CDR2 ANQGSEA, per germline. The CDR3 is 15 residues long. Trimming at V came to 4 bases and at J to 4 bases, leaving 10 bases not matched to a gene. The CDR3 nucleotides are TGCAGCGTTGCCCGGACAGGGGCCGGGGGCACTGAAGCTTTCTTT. It is translated as CSVARTGAGGTEAFF.

This sequence joins TRBV10-3 and TRBJ1-1, with D perhaps TRBD1 (6 bases). Trimming shortened V by 4 bases and J by 7 bases, and 16 bases separated the two germline ends. Germline assignment: CDR1 ENHRY and CDR2 SYGVKD. There are 14 residues in the CDR3. CDR3 sequence (DNA): TGTGCCATCAGTGTTTCACAGGGTTCGGGTGAAGCTTTCTTT. Protein product: CAISVSQGSGEAFF.